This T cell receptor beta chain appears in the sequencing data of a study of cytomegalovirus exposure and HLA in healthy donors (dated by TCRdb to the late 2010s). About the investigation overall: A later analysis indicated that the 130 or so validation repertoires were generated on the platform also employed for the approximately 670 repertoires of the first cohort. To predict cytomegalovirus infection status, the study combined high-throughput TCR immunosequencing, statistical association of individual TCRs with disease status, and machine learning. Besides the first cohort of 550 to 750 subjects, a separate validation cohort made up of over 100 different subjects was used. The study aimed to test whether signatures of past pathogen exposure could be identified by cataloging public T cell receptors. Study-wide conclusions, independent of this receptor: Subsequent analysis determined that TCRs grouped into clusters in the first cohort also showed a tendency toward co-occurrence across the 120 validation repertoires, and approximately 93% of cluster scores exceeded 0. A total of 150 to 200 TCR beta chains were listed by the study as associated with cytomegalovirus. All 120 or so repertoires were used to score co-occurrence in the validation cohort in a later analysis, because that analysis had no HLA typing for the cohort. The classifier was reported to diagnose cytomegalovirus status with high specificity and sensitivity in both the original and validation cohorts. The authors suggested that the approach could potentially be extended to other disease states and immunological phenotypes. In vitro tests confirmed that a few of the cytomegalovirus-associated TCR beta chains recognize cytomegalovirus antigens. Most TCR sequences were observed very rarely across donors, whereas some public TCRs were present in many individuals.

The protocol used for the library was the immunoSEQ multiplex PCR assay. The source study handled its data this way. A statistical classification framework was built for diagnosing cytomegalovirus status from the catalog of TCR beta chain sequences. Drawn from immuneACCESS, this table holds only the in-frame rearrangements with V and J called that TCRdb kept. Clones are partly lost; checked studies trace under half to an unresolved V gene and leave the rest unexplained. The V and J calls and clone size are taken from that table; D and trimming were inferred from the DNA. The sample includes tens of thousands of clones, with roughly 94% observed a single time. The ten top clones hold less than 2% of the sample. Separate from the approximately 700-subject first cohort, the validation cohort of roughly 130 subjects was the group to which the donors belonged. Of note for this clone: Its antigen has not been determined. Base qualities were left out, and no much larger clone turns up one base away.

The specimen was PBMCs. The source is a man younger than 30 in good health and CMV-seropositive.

The CDR3 has the sequence CAISGTSGREYNEQFF. The nucleotide sequence is given as TGTGCCATCAGCGGGACTAGCGGGAGGGAGTACAATGAGCAGTTCTTC. The sequence links TRBV10-3 to TRBJ2-1; TRBD2 fits 16 bases in the junction. Germline trimming: 6 bases from V, 4 bases from J; junction bases outside gene matches: 3. The CDR3, cysteine through phenylalanine, is 16 amino acids long. Just CDR3 DNA is preserved here, 48 bases in frame from base 1. The germline V gene encodes CDR1 ENHRY and CDR2 SYGVKD.